The source of this T cell receptor beta chain is a study of a mutant IDH1 vaccine in newly diagnosed glioma. Regarding the study as a whole: Around 93% of patients showed vaccine-induced immune responses across multiple MHC alleles.

Time point indicated: week 35, safety follow-up. The content of each vaccine dose was 300 ug of mutant IDH1 20-mer peptide, and topical imiquimod accompanied it. This CDR3 has 14 residues. Germline values: CDR1 WNHNN, CDR2 SYGVQD (reference sequence). V was pared by 6 bases and J by 1 base, with 12 bases between. This clone showed up just once. Antigen specificity is unknown. Sequencing was performed with immunoSEQ multiplex PCR; in TCRdb, only in-frame clones are kept and a portion is missing. The sample holds tens of thousands of clones, 60% to 85% seen once. The clonotype was recovered from a man aged 40-55 years with glioma. V is TRBV10-1 and J is TRBJ1-1; D possibly corresponds to TRBD1 (6 bases). This sample comprised PBMCs, obtained from a glioma patient whose treatment included an IDH1 peptide vaccine. CDR3 sequence reads: CASRPTGGNTEAFF. The DNA for the CDR3 is TGCGCCAGCAGGCCGACAGGAGGGAACACTGAAGCTTTCTTT.